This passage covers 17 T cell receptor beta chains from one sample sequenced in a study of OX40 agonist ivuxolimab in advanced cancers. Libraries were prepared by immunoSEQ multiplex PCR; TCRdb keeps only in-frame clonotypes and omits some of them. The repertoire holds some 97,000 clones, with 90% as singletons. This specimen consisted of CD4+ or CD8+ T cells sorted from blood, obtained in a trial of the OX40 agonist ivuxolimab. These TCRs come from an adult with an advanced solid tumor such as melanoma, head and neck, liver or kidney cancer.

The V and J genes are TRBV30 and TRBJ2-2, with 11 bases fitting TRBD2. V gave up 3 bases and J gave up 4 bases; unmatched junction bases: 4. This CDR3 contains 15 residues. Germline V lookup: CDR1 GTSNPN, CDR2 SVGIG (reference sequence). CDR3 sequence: CAWRIAGGSTGELFF. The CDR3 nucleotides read TGTGCCTGGAGAATAGCGGGGGGGAGCACCGGGGAGCTGTTTTTT.

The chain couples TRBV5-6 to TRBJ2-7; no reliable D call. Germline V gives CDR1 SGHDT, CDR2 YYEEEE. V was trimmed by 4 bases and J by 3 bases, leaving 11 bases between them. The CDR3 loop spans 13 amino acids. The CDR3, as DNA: TGTGCCAGCAGCCGAATACCGGACTACGAGCAGTACTTC. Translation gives CASSRIPDYEQYF. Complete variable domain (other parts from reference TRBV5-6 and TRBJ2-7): DAGVTQSPTHLIKTRGQQVTLRCSPKSGHDTVSWYQQALGQGPQFIFQYYEEEERQRGNFPDRFSGHQFPNYSSELNVNALLLGDSALYLCASSRIPDYEQYFGPGTRLTVT.

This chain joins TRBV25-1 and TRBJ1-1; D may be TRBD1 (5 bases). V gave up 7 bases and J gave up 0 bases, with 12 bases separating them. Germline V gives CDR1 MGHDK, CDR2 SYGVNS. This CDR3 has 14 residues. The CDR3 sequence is CASIPTDLNTEAFF. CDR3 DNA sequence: TGTGCCAGCATCCCGACAGATTTGAACACTGAAGCTTTCTTT.

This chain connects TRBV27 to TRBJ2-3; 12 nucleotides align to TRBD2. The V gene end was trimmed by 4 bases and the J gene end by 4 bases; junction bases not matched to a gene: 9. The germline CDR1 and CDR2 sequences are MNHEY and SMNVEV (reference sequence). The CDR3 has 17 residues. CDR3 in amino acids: CASSSTGRLAGADTQYF. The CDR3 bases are TGTGCCAGCAGTTCAACAGGGAGACTAGCGGGAGCAGATACGCAGTATTTT.

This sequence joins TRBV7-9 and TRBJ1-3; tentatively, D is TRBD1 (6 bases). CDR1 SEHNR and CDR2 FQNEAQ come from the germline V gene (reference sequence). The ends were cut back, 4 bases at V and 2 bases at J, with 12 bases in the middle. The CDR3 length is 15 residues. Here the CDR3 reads CASSSVGGTGNTIYF. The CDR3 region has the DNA TGTGCCAGCAGCTCCGTAGGGGGAACTGGAAACACCATATATTTT.

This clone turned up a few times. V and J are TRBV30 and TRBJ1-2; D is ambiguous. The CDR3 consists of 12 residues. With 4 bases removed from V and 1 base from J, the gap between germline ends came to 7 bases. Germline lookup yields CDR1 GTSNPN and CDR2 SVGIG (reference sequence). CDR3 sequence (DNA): TGTGCCTGGAACGGGGATAACTATGGCTACACCTTC. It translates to CAWNGDNYGYTF.

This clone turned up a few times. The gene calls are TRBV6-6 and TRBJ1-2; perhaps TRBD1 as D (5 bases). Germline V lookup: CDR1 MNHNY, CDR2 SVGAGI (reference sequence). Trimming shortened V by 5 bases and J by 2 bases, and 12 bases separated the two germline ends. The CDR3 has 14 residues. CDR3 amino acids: CASSHGGGNYGYTF. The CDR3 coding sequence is TGTGCCAGCAGTCACGGGGGGGGGAACTATGGCTACACCTTC.

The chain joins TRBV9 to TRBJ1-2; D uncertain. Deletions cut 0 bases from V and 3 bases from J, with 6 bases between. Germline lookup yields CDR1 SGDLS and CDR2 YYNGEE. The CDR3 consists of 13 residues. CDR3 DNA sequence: TGTGCCAGCAGCGTAGATGGATACTATGGCTACACCTTC. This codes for CASSVDGYYGYTF.

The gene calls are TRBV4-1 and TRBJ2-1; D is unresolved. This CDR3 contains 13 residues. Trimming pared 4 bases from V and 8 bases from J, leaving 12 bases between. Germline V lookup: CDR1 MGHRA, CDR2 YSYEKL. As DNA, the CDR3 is TGCGCCAGCAGCCTACAAGCCTGGGATGAGCAGTTCTTC. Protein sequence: CASSLQAWDEQFF.

CDR3 nucleotide sequence: TGTGCCTGGAGTGTAGACAGGGGAGGCAATCAGCCCCAGCATTTT. Translation: CAWSVDRGGNQPQHF. This rearrangement joins TRBV30 to TRBJ1-5; 8 bases are a match to TRBD1. This CDR3 has 15 amino acids. The ends lost 0 bases at V and 2 bases at J; junction bases unmatched: 3. Germline assignment: CDR1 GTSNPN and CDR2 SVGIG (reference sequence). Filled out from reference TRBV30 and TRBJ1-5, the complete variable domain reads SQTIHQWPATLVQPVGSPLSLECTVEGTSNPNLYWYRQAAGRGLQLLFYSVGIGQISSEVPQNLSASRPQDRQFILSSKKLLLSDSGFYLCAWSVDRGGNQPQHFGDGTRLSIL.

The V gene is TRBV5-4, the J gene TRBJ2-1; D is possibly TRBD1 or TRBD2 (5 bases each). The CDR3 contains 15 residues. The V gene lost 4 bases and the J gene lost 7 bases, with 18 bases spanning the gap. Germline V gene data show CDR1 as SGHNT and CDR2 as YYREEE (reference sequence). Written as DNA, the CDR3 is TGTGCCAGCAGCCTAACCGGGACCCCGCGGAATGAGCAGTTCTTC. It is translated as CASSLTGTPRNEQFF.

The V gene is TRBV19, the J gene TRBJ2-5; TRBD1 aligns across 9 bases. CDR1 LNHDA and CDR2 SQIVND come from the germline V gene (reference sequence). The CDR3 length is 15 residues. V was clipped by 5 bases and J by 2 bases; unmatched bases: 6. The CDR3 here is CASSFGTGRQETQYF. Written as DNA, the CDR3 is TGTGCCAGTAGTTTCGGGACAGGGAGGCAAGAGACCCAGTACTTC.

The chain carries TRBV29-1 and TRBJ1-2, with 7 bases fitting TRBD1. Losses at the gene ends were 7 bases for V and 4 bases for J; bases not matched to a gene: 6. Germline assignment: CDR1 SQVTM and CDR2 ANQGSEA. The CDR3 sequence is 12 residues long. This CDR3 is CSALDRAYGYTF. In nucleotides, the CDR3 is TGCAGCGCGTTAGACAGGGCCTATGGCTACACCTTC.

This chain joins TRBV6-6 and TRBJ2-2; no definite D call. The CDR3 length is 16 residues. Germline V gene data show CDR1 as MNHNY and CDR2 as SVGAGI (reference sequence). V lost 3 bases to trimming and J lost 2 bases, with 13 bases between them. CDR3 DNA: TGTGCCAGCAGTTATACGAGCAGTATCAACACCGGGGAGCTGTTTTTT. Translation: CASSYTSSINTGELFF.

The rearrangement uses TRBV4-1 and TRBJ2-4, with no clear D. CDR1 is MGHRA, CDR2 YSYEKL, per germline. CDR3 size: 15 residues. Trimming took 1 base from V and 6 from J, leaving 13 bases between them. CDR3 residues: CASSQVGTLSNIQYF. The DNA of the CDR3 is TGCGCCAGCAGCCAAGTCGGCACGTTATCAAACATTCAGTACTTC.

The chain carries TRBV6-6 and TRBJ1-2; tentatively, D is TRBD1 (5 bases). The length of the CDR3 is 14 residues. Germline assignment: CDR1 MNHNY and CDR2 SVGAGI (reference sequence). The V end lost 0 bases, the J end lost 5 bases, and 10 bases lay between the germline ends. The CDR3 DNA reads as TGTGCCAGCAGTTACTCAGACAGTCGGTATGGCTACACCTTC. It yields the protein CASSYSDSRYGYTF.

The CDR3 protein is CASSLSGSSGNTIYF. The CDR3 nucleotides read TGTGCCAGCAGCTTAAGCGGTAGCTCTGGAAACACCATATATTTT. The chain uses TRBV5-4 and TRBJ1-3, with D unresolved. The germline CDR1 and CDR2 sequences are SGHNT and YYREEE (reference sequence). V lost 2 bases and J lost 0, with 9 bases in between. The CDR3 runs to 15 residues.